The 8 T cell receptor beta chains below were found in one sample sequenced in a study of T cell responses to AZD1222 COVID-19 vaccine. TCRdb's table, derived via immunoSEQ multiplex PCR, lists solely in-frame clones and lacks some. The repertoire holds about 150,000 clones, with more than 90% as singletons. The source was peripheral blood, collected on day 0 of AZD1222 vaccination. The receptors stem from an adult in good health.

This chain uses TRBV28 with TRBJ1-2, with a weak D call TRBD1 (5 bases). Trimming stripped 6 bases from V and 8 bases from J, with 19 bases between. The CDR3 contains 14 residues. CDR1 and CDR2 (germline): MDHEN, SYDVKM. CDR3: CASRPPGPLGGYTF. The CDR3 DNA reads as TGTGCCAGCAGGCCCCCGGGACCCCTCGGGGGCTACACCTTC.

J is TRBJ1-1 and V is TRBV7-8; 9 bases line up with TRBD1. J was trimmed by 5 bases and V by 8 bases; bases with no gene match: 12. Per the germline V gene, CDR1 is SGHVS and CDR2 is FQNEAQ. The CDR3 loop spans 15 amino acids. The CDR3 loop reads CASSSIGQGITEAFF. The DNA for the CDR3 is TGTGCCAGCTCTAGTATCGGACAGGGGATAACTGAAGCTTTCTTT.

The chain has TRBV5-1 and TRBJ1-1; no firm D call. With 0 bases removed from V and 2 bases from J, the gap between germline ends came to 8 bases. The CDR3 extends over 14 amino acids. Per the germline V gene, CDR1 is SGHRS and CDR2 is YFSETQ. The CDR3 spells CASSLGRVNTEAFF. CDR3 in DNA: TGCGCCAGCAGCTTGGGACGGGTAAACACTGAAGCTTTCTTT. The variable domain in full, completed from reference TRBV5-1 and TRBJ1-1, reads KAGVTQTPRYLIKTRGQQVTLSCSPISGHRSVSWYQQTPGQGLQFLFEYFSETQRNKGNFPGRFSGRQFSNSRSEMNVSTLELGDSALYLCASSLGRVNTEAFFGQGTRLTVV.

This sequence joins TRBV28 and TRBJ1-1; TRBD1 matches at 8 bases. Germline values: CDR1 MDHEN, CDR2 SYDVKM. Losses at the gene ends were 3 bases for V and 5 bases for J; bases not matched to a gene: 8. CDR3 size: 15 residues. Here the CDR3 DNA reads TGTGCCAGCAGTTTTCAGACAGGGGCAACAACTGAAGCTTTCTTT. Translated, it gives CASSFQTGATTEAFF.

The DNA of the CDR3 is TGTGCCAGCAGCCTGAACACCGGGGAGCTGTTTTTT. Translation: CASSLNTGELFF. The J gene is TRBJ2-2, the V gene TRBV12-3 or TRBV12-4; D not certain. The CDR3 is 12 residues long. Trimming removed 6 bases from V and 1 base from J, with 3 bases in between.

V and J are TRBV11-3 and TRBJ2-3; 7 positions agree with TRBD2. This CDR3 has 14 residues. Trimming cost V 5 bases and J 4 bases; bases outside gene matches: 6. Germline V CDR1 and CDR2: SGHNT, YENEEA. CDR3 coding DNA: TGTGCCAGCAGCCTGACGGGAGGTGCAGATACGCAGTATTTT. Its protein product is CASSLTGGADTQYF.

The gene calls are TRBV5-1 and TRBJ1-6; 8 positions match TRBD1. The V gene's germline CDR1 is SGHRS and CDR2 YFSETQ. Trimming at V came to 4 bases and at J to 9 bases, leaving 9 bases not matched to a gene. There are 15 residues in the CDR3. DNA of the CDR3: TGCGCCAGCAGCCGCGGACAGGGTGGCGGTTCACCCCTCCACTTT. Translation: CASSRGQGGGSPLHF.

The chain joins TRBV4-1 to TRBJ1-3, with 8 nucleotides matching TRBD1. CDR3 length: 15 amino acids. The J segment lost 6 bases and the V segment lost 1 base, leaving 5 bases of the junction unmatched. Germline V gives CDR1 MGHRA, CDR2 YSYEKL. CDR3 in amino acids: CASSQGQGNLNTIYF. DNA of the CDR3: TGCGCCAGCAGCCAAGGACAGGGGAACCTAAACACCATATATTTT.